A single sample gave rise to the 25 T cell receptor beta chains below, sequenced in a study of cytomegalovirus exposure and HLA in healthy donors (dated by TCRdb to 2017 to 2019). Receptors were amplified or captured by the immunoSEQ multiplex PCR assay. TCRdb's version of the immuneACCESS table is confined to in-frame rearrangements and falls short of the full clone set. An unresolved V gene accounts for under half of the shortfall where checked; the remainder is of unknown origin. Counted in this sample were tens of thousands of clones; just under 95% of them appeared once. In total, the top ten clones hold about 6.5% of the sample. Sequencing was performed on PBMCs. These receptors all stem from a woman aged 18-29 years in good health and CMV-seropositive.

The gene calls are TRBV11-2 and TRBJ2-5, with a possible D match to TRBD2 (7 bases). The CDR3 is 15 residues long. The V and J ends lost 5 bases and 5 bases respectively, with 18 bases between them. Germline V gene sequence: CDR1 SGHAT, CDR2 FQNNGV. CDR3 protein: CASSRVGGLSETQYF. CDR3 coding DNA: TGTGCCAGCAGCCGGGTGGGGGGGCTGTCCGAGACCCAGTACTTC.

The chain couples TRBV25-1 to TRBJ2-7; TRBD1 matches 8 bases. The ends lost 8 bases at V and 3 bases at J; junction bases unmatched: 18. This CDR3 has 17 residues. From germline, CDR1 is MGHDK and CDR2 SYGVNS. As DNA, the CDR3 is TGTGCCAGCCATTCCCGGGACAGGCAATGGGGTGACTACGAGCAGTACTTC. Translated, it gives CASHSRDRQWGDYEQYF.

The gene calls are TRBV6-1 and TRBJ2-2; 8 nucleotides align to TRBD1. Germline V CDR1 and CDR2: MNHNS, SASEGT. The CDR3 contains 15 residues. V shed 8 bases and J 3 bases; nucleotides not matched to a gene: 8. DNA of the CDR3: TGTGCCAGCGGAATTTACAGGGGGTACACCGGGGAGCTGTTTTTT. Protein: CASGIYRGYTGELFF.

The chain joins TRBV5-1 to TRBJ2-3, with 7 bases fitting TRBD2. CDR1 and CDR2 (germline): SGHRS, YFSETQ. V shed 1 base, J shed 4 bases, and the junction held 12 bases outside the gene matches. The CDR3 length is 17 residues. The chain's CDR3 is CASSLLNFAGAADTQYF. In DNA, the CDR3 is TGCGCCAGCAGCTTGCTTAACTTCGCGGGAGCGGCAGATACGCAGTATTTT.

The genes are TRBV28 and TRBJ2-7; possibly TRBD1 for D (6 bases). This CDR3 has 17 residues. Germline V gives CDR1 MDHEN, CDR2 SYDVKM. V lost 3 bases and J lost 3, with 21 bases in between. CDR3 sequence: CASSFPTDRFEGYEQYF. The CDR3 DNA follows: TGTGCCAGCAGTTTCCCTACAGACAGGTTCGAAGGCTACGAGCAGTACTTC.

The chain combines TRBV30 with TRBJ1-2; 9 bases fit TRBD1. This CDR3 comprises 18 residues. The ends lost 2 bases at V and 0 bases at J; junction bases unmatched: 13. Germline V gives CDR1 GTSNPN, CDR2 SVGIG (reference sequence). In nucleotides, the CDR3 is TGTGCCTGGAGTAGGCCCCTCACCGGGACAGGGTCTAACTATGGCTACACCTTC. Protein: CAWSRPLTGTGSNYGYTF.

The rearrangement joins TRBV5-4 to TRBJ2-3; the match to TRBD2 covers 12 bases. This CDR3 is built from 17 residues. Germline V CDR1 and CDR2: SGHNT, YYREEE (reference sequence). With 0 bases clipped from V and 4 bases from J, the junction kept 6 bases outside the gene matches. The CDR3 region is CASSLARTSGESDTQYF. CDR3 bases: TGTGCCAGCAGCTTGGCCCGGACTAGCGGGGAGTCAGATACGCAGTATTTT.

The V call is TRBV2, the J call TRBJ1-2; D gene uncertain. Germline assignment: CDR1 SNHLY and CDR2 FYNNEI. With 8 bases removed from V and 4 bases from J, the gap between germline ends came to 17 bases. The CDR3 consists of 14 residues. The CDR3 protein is CASRSDGGSYGYTF. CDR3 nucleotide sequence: TGTGCCAGCCGATCTGACGGAGGCTCCTATGGCTACACCTTC. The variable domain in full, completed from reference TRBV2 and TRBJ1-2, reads EPEVTQTPSHQVTQMGQEVILRCVPISNHLYFYWYRQILGQKVEFLVSFYNNEISEKSEIFDDQFSVERPDGSNFTLKIRSTKLEDSAMYFCASRSDGGSYGYTFGSGTRLTVV.

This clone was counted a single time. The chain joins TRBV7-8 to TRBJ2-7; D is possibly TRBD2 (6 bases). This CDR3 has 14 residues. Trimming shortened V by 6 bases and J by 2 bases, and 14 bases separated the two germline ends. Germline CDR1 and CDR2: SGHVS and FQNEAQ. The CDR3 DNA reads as TGTGCCAGCAGACAAGGGACTGGGACCTACGAGCAGTACTTC. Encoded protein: CASRQGTGTYEQYF.

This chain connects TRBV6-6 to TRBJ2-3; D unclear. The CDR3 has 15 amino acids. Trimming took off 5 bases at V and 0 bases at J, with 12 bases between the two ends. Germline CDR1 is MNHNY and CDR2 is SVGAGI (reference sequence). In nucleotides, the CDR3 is TGTGCCAGCAGTCCGCCAAGCCCTAGCACAGATACGCAGTATTTT. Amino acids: CASSPPSPSTDTQYF.

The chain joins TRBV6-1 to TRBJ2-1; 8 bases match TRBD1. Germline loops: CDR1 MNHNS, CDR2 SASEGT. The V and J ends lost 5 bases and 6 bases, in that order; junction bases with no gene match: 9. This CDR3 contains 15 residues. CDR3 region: CASSKRTGNPNEQFF. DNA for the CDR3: TGTGCCAGCAGTAAAAGGACAGGGAACCCCAATGAGCAGTTCTTC.

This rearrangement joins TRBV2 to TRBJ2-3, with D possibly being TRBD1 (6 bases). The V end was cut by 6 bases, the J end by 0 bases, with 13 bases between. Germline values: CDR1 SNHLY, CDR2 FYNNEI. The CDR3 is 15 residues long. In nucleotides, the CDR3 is TGTGCCAGCAGCAACAGGGATCCTAGCACAGATACGCAGTATTTT. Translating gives CASSNRDPSTDTQYF. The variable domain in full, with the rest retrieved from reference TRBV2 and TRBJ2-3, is EPEVTQTPSHQVTQMGQEVILRCVPISNHLYFYWYRQILGQKVEFLVSFYNNEISEKSEIFDDQFSVERPDGSNFTLKIRSTKLEDSAMYFCASSNRDPSTDTQYFGPGTRLTVL.

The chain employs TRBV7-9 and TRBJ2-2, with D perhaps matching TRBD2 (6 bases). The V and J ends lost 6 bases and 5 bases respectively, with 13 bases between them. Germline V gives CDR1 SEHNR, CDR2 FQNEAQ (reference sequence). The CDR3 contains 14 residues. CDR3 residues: CASSTGVGTGELFF. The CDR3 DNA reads TGTGCCAGCAGTACGGGAGTGGGAACCGGGGAGCTGTTTTTT.

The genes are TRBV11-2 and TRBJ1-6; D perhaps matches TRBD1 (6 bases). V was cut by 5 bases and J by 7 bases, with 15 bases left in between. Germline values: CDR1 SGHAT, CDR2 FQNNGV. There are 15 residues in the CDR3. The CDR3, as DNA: TGTGCCAGCAGCCCCCACAGGGCGGTGAATTCACCCCTCCACTTT. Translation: CASSPHRAVNSPLHF.

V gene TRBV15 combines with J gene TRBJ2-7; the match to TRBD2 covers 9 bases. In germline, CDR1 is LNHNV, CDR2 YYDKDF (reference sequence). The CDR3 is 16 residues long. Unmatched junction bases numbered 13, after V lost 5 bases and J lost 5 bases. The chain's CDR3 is CATSSYLGLANNEQYF. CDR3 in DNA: TGTGCCACCAGCTCTTACCTGGGACTAGCAAATAACGAGCAGTACTTC.

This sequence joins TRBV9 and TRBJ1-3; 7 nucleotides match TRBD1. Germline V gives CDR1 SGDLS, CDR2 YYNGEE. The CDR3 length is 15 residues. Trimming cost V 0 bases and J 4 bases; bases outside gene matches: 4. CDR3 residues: CASSVVGTDGNTIYF. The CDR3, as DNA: TGTGCCAGCAGCGTAGTCGGGACAGACGGAAACACCATATATTTT.

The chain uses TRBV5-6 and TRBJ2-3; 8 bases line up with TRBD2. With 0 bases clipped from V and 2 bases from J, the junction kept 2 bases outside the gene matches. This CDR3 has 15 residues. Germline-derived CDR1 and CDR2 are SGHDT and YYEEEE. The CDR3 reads CASSLAGGDTDTQYF. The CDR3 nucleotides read TGTGCCAGCAGCTTGGCGGGAGGGGACACAGATACGCAGTATTTT.

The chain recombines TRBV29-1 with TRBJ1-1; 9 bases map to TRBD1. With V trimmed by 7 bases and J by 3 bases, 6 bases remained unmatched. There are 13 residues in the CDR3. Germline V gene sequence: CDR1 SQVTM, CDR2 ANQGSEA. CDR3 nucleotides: TGCAGCGCGTTACAGGGGGCTGACACTGAAGCTTTCTTT. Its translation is CSALQGADTEAFF.

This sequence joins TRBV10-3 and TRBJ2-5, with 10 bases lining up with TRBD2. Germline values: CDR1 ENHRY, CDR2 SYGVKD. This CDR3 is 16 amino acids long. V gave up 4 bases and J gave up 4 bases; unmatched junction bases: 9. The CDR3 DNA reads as TGTGCCATCAGTGTCGGGAGCGGGGGGGCCCCAGAGACCCAGTACTTC. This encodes CAISVGSGGAPETQYF.

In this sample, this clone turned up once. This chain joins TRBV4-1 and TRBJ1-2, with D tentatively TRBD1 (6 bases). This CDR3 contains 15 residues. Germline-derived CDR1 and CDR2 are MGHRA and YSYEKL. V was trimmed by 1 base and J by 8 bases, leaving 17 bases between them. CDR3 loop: CASSQVIETGGGYTF. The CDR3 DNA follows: TGCGCCAGCAGCCAAGTTATTGAGACAGGCGGAGGCTACACCTTC.

The CDR3 region has the DNA TGTGCCAGCAGTGAACGGGACTACTACAATGAGCAGTTCTTC. Its protein is CASSERDYYNEQFF. The chain has TRBV2 and TRBJ2-1; 7 bases line up with TRBD2. The CDR3 runs 14 residues. CDR1 is SNHLY, CDR2 FYNNEI, per germline. V dropped 2 bases and J dropped 3; count of bases not matched to a gene: 1.

The CDR3, as DNA: TGTGCCAGCAGCCAAATTTCCGGGACACTCAATGAGCAGTTCTTC. This sequence encodes CASSQISGTLNEQFF. This sequence joins TRBV14 and TRBJ2-1; D is possibly TRBD1 (6 bases). The V end was cut by 2 bases, the J end by 6 bases, with 14 bases between. The germline CDR1 and CDR2 sequences are SGHDN and FVKESK. The CDR3 contains 15 residues.

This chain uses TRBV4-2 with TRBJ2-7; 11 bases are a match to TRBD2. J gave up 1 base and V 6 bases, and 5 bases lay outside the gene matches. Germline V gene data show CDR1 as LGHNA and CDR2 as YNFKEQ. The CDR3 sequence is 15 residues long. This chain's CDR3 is CASSPTSGGSYEQYF. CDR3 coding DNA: TGTGCCAGCAGTCCAACTAGCGGGGGTTCCTACGAGCAGTACTTC.

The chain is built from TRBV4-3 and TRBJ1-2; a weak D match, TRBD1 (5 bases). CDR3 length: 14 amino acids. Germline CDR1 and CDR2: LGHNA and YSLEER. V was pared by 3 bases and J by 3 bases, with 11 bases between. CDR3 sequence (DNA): TGCGCCAGCAGCCACAGTGACAGATACTATGGCTACACCTTC. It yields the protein CASSHSDRYYGYTF.

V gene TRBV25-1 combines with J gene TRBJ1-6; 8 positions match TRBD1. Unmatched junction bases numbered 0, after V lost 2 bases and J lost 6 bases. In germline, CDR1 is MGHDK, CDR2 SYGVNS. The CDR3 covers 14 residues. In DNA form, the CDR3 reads TGTGCCAGCAGTGAAGACAGGGGTAATTCACCCCTCCACTTT. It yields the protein CASSEDRGNSPLHF.